Below are 21 T cell receptor beta chains sequenced from a single sample in a study of STAT5B mutations in CD4+ large granular lymphocyte leukemia (dated by TCRdb to between 2021 and 2024). Receptor amplification or capture employed the immunoSEQ multiplex PCR assay. TCRdb retrieved this table from immuneACCESS and kept in-frame rearrangements only. Not all clones are present; in checked studies, unresolved V genes account for under half, and no reason is known for the remainder. The sample profile shows about 30,000 clones; around four fifths of them were found once. 2.1% of the sample is taken by the ten largest. Sequencing used CD4+ T cells from blood buffy coats. These receptors originate from a human donor in good health.

This clone was detected a few times. The CDR3 protein is CASRPRQGVGSPLHF. CDR3 in DNA: TGTGCCAGCAGACCTAGACAGGGAGTTGGATCACCCCTCCACTTT. The rearrangement uses TRBV7-2 and TRBJ1-6, with 7 bases fitting TRBD1. This CDR3 contains 15 residues. V trimming: 6 bases; J trimming: 10 bases; junction bases outside the gene matches: 12. Looked up from germline, CDR1 is SGHTA and CDR2 is FQGNSA.

This chain joins TRBV9 and TRBJ2-5, with D perhaps matching TRBD2 (5 bases). CDR3 length equals 16 residues. Trimming shortened V by 5 bases and J by 3 bases, and 20 bases separated the two germline ends. CDR1 SGDLS and CDR2 YYNGEE come from the germline V gene. CDR3 region: CASSISELSGEETQYF. The DNA of the CDR3 is TGTGCCAGCAGTATCTCAGAGCTCAGCGGAGAAGAGACCCAGTACTTC.

This rearrangement joins TRBV10-3 to TRBJ2-2, with 13 bases lining up with TRBD2. There are 18 residues in the CDR3. The V segment lost 3 bases and the J segment 8 bases; nucleotides outside the gene matches: 12. The germline CDR1 and CDR2 sequences are ENHRY and SYGVKD. CDR3 nucleotides: TGTGCCATCAGTGACCCCGGACTAGCGGGGGTTAGTCCGGGGGAGCTGTTTTTT. It encodes CAISDPGLAGVSPGELFF.

This clone was observed a single time. The CDR3 protein is CASSLGKETQYF. CDR3 DNA sequence: TGCGCCAGCAGCTTGGGGAAAGAGACCCAGTACTTC. The rearrangement links TRBV5-1 to TRBJ2-5; D is ambiguous. The CDR3 spans 12 residues. The germline V gene encodes CDR1 SGHRS and CDR2 YFSETQ. V was shortened by 0 bases and J by 3 bases, with 3 bases between the two germline ends.

This clone has a single count. The chain uses TRBV6-5 and TRBJ1-2; D is perhaps TRBD1 (6 bases). The CDR3 covers 15 residues. Germline V lookup: CDR1 MNHEY, CDR2 SVGAGI. Deletions cut 0 bases from V and 2 bases from J, with 10 bases between. In nucleotides, the CDR3 is TGTGCCAGCAGTTACTCGGGGGGGCCGAACTATGGCTACACCTTC. Its translation: CASSYSGGPNYGYTF.

The rearrangement uses TRBV7-2 and TRBJ2-2; no definite D call. V was cut by 10 bases and J by 1 base, with 10 bases left in between. Germline-derived CDR1 and CDR2 are SGHTA and FQGNSA. This CDR3 has 13 amino acids. CDR3 in amino acids: CATARVNTGELFF. The DNA for the CDR3 is TGTGCCACCGCTAGGGTGAACACCGGGGAGCTGTTTTTT.

The chain couples TRBV6-1 to TRBJ2-7; 9 bases line up with TRBD2. The CDR3 extends over 14 amino acids. V lost 1 base and J lost 3; bases outside the gene matches: 1. Looked up from germline, CDR1 is MNHNS and CDR2 is SASEGT. This chain's CDR3 is CASSEVLAGYEQYF. The CDR3 DNA sequence: TGTGCCAGCAGTGAAGTACTAGCGGGCTACGAGCAGTACTTC.

V gene TRBV5-4 combines with J gene TRBJ2-3, with D possibly being TRBD2 (7 bases). CDR1 and CDR2 from the germline V gene are SGHNT and YYREEE (reference sequence). With 7 bases removed from V and 0 bases from J, the gap between germline ends came to 15 bases. The CDR3 is 15 residues long. The CDR3 bases are TGTGCCAGCGGGGGGGCGGGCACTAGCACAGATACGCAGTATTTT. Encoded protein: CASGGAGTSTDTQYF.

This chain connects TRBV29-1 to TRBJ2-1, with D tentatively TRBD2 (6 bases). V lost 7 bases and J 3 bases, leaving 13 bases between the germline ends. The CDR3 is 13 amino acids. CDR1 is SQVTM and CDR2 is ANQGSEA in the germline V gene. CDR3: CSALSGLYNEQFF. The CDR3 bases are TGCAGCGCTCTGTCGGGACTCTACAATGAGCAGTTCTTC.

This chain joins TRBV29-1 and TRBJ2-3, with 7 nucleotides matching TRBD2. The CDR3 is made up of 13 amino acids. V lost 7 bases, J lost 7 bases, and 11 bases stayed unmatched. Germline V CDR1 and CDR2: SQVTM, ANQGSEA. CDR3 DNA: TGCAGCGCCGCGGGAGCCGGGTCACATACGCAGTATTTT. Its protein is CSAAGAGSHTQYF.

This clone was seen a handful of times. This sequence joins TRBV5-1 and TRBJ1-3, with D perhaps TRBD1 (5 bases). The CDR3 is 15 residues long. Trimming cost V 1 base and J 2 bases, with 10 bases left between them. In germline, CDR1 is SGHRS, CDR2 YFSETQ. The CDR3 is CASSLTGSTGNTIYF. The DNA for the CDR3 is TGCGCCAGCAGCTTGACAGGCAGCACTGGAAACACCATATATTTT.

The rearrangement uses TRBV6-4 and TRBJ2-3; D possibly corresponds to TRBD2 (5 bases). CDR3 length equals 14 residues. Germline CDR1 MRHNA, CDR2 SNTAGT. The ends were cut back, 2 bases at V and 2 bases at J, with 8 bases in the middle. This CDR3 is CASSDDRDTDTQYF. The CDR3 bases are TGTGCCAGCAGTGACGACCGGGACACAGATACGCAGTATTTT.

The chain carries TRBV7-9 and TRBJ2-5; D may be TRBD1 (6 bases). The CDR3 has 15 amino acids. CDR1 and CDR2 (germline): SEHNR, FQNEAQ (reference sequence). V shed 4 bases and J shed 1 base, with 13 bases lying between them. The CDR3 DNA reads as TGTGCCAGCAGCTCAGGGGCACAGTTCCAAGAGACCCAGTACTTC. Protein sequence: CASSSGAQFQETQYF. The full variable domain, its missing parts supplied by reference TRBV7-9 and TRBJ2-5, is DTGVSQNPRHKITKRGQNVTFRCDPISEHNRLYWYRQTLGQGPEFLTYFQNEAQLEKSRLLSDRFSAERPKGSFSTLEIQRTEQGDSAMYLCASSSGAQFQETQYFGPGTRLLVL.

This sequence joins TRBV15 and TRBJ1-5; D is undetermined. The CDR3 is 14 residues long. Germline V gene sequence: CDR1 LNHNV, CDR2 YYDKDF (reference sequence). V dropped 4 bases and J dropped 3 bases, with 10 bases sitting between them. The chain's CDR3 is CATSTVGFNQPQHF. CDR3 nucleotide sequence: TGTGCCACCAGCACCGTTGGGTTCAATCAGCCCCAGCATTTT.

The gene calls are TRBV11-2 and TRBJ2-5; TRBD2 agrees at 12 bases. The J call is uncertain, as TRBJ2-7 better fits the DNA end. Germline V gene sequence: CDR1 SGHAT, CDR2 FQNNGV. There are 16 residues in the CDR3. CDR3 sequence reads: CASSLTLAGGRYEQYF. The CDR3 nucleotides read TGTGCCAGCAGCTTAACACTAGCGGGGGGTAGGTACGAGCAGTACTTC.

This rearrangement joins TRBV19 to TRBJ1-2; D is ambiguous. This CDR3 has 12 amino acids. Trimming shortened V by 3 bases and J by 3 bases, and 5 bases separated the two germline ends. Germline V gene data show CDR1 as LNHDA and CDR2 as SQIVND (reference sequence). The DNA of the CDR3 is TGTGCCAGTAGTATGGAATACTATGGCTACACCTTC. Amino acids: CASSMEYYGYTF.

Concerning this clone: Germline and junction disagree at one end, which may indicate a read error. V gene TRBV7-7 combines with J gene TRBJ2-1; TRBD2 matches at 7 bases. This CDR3 has 17 residues. Germline loops: CDR1 SSHAT, CDR2 FNYEAQ (reference sequence). In nucleotides, the CDR3 is TGTGCTAGCAGTAGTAGCCCAGCGGGGTTGTCCTACAATGAGCAGTTCTTC. Encoded protein: CASSSSPAGLSYNEQFF.

The V and J genes are TRBV11-2 and TRBJ1-4; 8 bases match TRBD1. The trim removed 2 bases at V and 6 bases at J, leaving 5 bases unmatched. The CDR3 covers 15 residues. The V gene's germline CDR1 is SGHAT and CDR2 FQNNGV. The CDR3 loop is CASSLQGARDEKLFF. The CDR3 coding sequence is TGTGCCAGCAGCTTACAGGGGGCGAGGGATGAAAAACTGTTTTTT.

This chain connects TRBV5-4 to TRBJ2-5, with 8 bases matching TRBD2. Trimming at V came to 4 bases and at J to 8 bases, leaving 13 bases not matched to a gene. The CDR3 contains 15 residues. CDR1 SGHNT and CDR2 YYREEE come from the germline V gene (reference sequence). CDR3 DNA: TGTGCCAGCAGCCCCCCCAGGGCGGGGGGCTCAACCCAGTACTTC. The encoded protein is CASSPPRAGGSTQYF.

The rearrangement joins TRBV6-1 to TRBJ2-7; D is perhaps TRBD1 (5 bases). This CDR3 is built from 14 residues. Germline V lookup: CDR1 MNHNS, CDR2 SASEGT. V was cut by 7 bases and J by 0 bases, with 13 bases left in between. The CDR3 loop reads CASIEQVSSYEQYF. Written as DNA, the CDR3 is TGTGCCAGCATAGAACAGGTGAGCTCCTACGAGCAGTACTTC.

The V gene is TRBV15, the J gene TRBJ2-3; D is unresolved. Trimming took 7 bases from V and 2 from J, leaving 16 bases between them. The CDR3 loop spans 15 amino acids. The germline gives CDR1 LNHNV, CDR2 YYDKDF (reference sequence). DNA of the CDR3: TGTGCCACCAAACGAAGGTCGGAGCACACAGATACGCAGTATTTT. Translation gives CATKRRSEHTDTQYF.